This TCR beta chain comes out of a study of T cells after yellow fever vaccination. The 5'RACE template-switching step produced TCR cDNA and added a universal primer site and UMIs. MiXCR, applied by TCRdb to the 5' RACE reads, yields one record per CDR3 protein. The repertoire includes over 200,000 distinct CDR3 sequences, around 6.7% of them detected once, and 0.85% to 1.2% sits in the top ten. The study's findings and limits: Among primary-vaccination clones, most reappeared after the booster, at approximately 97% for CD4 and approximately 88% for CD8.

This clonotype was seen ten or more times. Antigen: not known. V lost 4 bases and J lost 0, with 11 bases in between. The CDR3 spans 15 residues. Germline CDR1 reads SGHRS; CDR2 reads YFSETQ. This clonotype was sampled from a man under 40 who received the YFV17D yellow fever vaccine. Sequencing was performed on CD4+ T cells sorted from PBMCs, taken on the day of the yellow fever booster vaccination. V is TRBV5-1 and J is TRBJ2-1; TRBD1 might be the D (6 bases). The CDR3 DNA follows: TGCGCCAGCAGCAAGGACAGCAGCTCCTACAATGAGCAGTTCTTC. Translation: CASSKDSSSYNEQFF.